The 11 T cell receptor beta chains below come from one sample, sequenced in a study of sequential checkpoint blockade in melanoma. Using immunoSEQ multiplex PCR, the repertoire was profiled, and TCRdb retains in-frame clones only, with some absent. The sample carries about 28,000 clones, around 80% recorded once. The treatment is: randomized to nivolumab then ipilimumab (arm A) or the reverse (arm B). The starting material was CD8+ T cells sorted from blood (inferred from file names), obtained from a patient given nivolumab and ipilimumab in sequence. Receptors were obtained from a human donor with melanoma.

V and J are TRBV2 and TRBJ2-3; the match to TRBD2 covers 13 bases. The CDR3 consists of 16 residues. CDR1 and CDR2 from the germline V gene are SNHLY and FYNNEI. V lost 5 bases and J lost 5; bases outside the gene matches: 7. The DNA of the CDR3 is TGTGCCAGCAGTCTGACTAGCGGGAGGTGGGTAGATACGCAGTATTTT. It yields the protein CASSLTSGRWVDTQYF.

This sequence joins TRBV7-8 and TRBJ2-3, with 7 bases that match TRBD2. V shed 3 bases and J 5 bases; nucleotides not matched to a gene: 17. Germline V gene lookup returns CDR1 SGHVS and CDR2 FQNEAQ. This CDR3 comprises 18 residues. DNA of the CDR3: TGTGCCAGCAGCTTCCCAGCCAGGGTGGCGGGGGTGGAAGATACGCAGTATTTT. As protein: CASSFPARVAGVEDTQYF.

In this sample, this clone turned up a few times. CDR3 amino acids: CASSYDRDWGYEQYF. CDR3 sequence (DNA): TGTGCCAGCAGTTATGACAGAGACTGGGGCTACGAGCAGTACTTC. The rearrangement joins TRBV5-4 to TRBJ2-7; D is perhaps TRBD1 (5 bases). The CDR3 runs to 15 residues. The V gene lost 5 bases and the J gene lost 3 bases, with 18 bases spanning the gap. In germline, CDR1 is SGHNT, CDR2 YYREEE (reference sequence).

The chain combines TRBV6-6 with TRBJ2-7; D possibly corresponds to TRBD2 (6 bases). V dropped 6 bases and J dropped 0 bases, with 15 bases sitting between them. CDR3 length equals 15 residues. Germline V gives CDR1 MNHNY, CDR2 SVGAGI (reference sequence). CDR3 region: CASSPSDWSSYEQYF. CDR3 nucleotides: TGTGCCAGCAGCCCTAGCGACTGGAGCTCCTACGAGCAGTACTTC.

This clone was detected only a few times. CDR3 bases: TGTGCCAGCAGGGACACACTTACCTACGAGCAGTACTTC. Translation: CASRDTLTYEQYF. This chain uses TRBV7-9 with TRBJ2-7; a possible D gene is TRBD1 (5 bases). Trimming removed 6 bases at V and 2 bases at J, with 11 bases between. CDR1 is SEHNR, CDR2 FQNEAQ, per germline (reference sequence). The CDR3 length is 13 residues.

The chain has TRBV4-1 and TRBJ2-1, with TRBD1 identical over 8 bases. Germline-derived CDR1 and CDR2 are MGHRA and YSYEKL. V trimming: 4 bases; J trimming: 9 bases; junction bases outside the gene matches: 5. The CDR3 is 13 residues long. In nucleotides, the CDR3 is TGCGCCAGCAGCCCTCCAGGGGGCAGTGAGCAGTTCTTC. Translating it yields CASSPPGGSEQFF.

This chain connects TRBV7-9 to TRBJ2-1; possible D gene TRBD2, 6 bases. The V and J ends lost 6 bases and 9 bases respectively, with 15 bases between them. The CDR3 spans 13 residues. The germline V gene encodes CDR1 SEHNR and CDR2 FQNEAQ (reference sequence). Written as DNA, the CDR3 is TGTGCCAGCAGACCATACCGGGAGCCTGAGCAGTTCTTC. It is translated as CASRPYREPEQFF.

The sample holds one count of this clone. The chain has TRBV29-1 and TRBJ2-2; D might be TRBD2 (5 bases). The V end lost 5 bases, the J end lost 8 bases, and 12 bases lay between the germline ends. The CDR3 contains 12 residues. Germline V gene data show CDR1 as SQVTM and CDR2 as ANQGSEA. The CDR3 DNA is TGCAGCGTTACTAGTCCAACTGGGGAGCTGTTTTTT. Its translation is CSVTSPTGELFF.

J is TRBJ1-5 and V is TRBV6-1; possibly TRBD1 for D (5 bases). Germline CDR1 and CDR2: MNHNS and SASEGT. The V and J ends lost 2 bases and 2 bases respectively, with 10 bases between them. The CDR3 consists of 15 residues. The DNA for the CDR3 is TGTGCCAGCAGTGAACAGGGATTGGGCAATCAGCCCCAGCATTTT. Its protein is CASSEQGLGNQPQHF.

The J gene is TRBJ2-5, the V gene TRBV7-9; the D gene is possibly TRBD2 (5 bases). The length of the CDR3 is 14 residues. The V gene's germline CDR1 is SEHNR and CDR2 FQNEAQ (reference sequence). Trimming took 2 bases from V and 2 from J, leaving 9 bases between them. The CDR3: CASSLPREQETQYF. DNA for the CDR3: TGTGCCAGCAGCTTACCCCGGGAACAAGAGACCCAGTACTTC.

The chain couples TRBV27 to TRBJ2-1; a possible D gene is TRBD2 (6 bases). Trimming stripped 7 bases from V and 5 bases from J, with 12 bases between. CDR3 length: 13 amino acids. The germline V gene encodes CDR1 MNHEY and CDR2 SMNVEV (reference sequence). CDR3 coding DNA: TGTGCCAGCACCCCCTGGGGGGACAATGAGCAGTTCTTC. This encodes CASTPWGDNEQFF.